These T cell receptor beta chains were read from a single sample in a study of blood T cell repertoires in COVID-19. Data came from immunoSEQ multiplex PCR; TCRdb stores just in-frame clones and leaves some out. Found here are approximately 76,000 clones, more than 70% of them singletons; the top ten hold roughly 32%. Specimen: peripheral blood. Receptors originate from a woman of 80 years or more with active or convalescent COVID-19. CDR3s include the opening cysteine and the closing phenylalanine or tryptophan. The D gene is left open where the match is weak. Some rows mark clone size as missing; the rest say once, few, many or name a class of expanded clone.

TRBD2,.,TRBV3-1/TRBV3-2,TRBJ2-3,CASSLRLAGVRTDTQYF,TGTGCCAGCAGCCTCAGGCTAGCGGGGGTCCGCACAGATACGCAGTATTTT
TRBD1,.,TRBV11-1,TRBJ1-1,CASTRDRVNTEAFF,TGTGCCAGCACCAGGGACAGGGTGAACACTGAAGCTTTCTTT
.,.,TRBV2,TRBJ2-1,CANPLVDKDNEQFF,TGTGCCAACCCCCTGGTGGACAAAGACAATGAGCAGTTCTTC
TRBD2,.,TRBV11-1,TRBJ2-1,CASSFHSGGLYNEQFF,TGTGCCAGCAGCTTCCATAGCGGGGGCCTCTACAATGAGCAGTTCTTC
TRBD1,.,TRBV5-6,TRBJ1-5,CASSLRTGTARDQPQHF,TGTGCCAGCAGCTTGAGGACGGGGACAGCCCGAGATCAGCCCCAGCATTTT
TRBD2,.,TRBV28,TRBJ2-3,CANRGGPTDTQYF,TGTGCCAACCGGGGGGGCCCCACAGATACGCAGTATTTT
.,.,TRBV7-3,TRBJ1-6,CASSLISGPTHYSPLHF,TGTGCCAGCAGCTTAATTTCAGGGCCGACTCACTATTCACCCCTCCACTTT
.,once,TRBV24-1,TRBJ1-3,CATRASSGNTIYF,TGTGCCACCAGGGCCAGCTCTGGAAACACCATATATTTT
.,.,TRBV12-2,TRBJ2-7,CASRLNRGRSSYEQYF,TGTGCAAGTCGCTTAAACAGGGGGCGCTCCTCCTACGAGCAGTACTTC
.,.,TRBV4-3,TRBJ2-1,CASSPKSDNEQFF,TGCGCCAGCAGCCCCAAATCAGACAATGAGCAGTTCTTC
TRBD2,.,TRBV9,TRBJ2-2,CASSVDPLAGALTGELFF,TGTGCCAGCAGCGTAGATCCCCTAGCGGGAGCCCTAACCGGGGAGCTGTTTTTT
.,.,TRBV2,TRBJ2-2,CASSGARYTGELFF,TGTGCCAGCAGTGGCGCCAGGTACACCGGGGAGCTGTTTTTT
.,.,TRBV6-6,TRBJ2-1,CASSYFEGVHEQFF,TGTGCCAGCAGTTACTTTGAGGGGGTCCATGAGCAGTTCTTC
TRBD2,once,TRBV4-1,TRBJ2-7,CASSHIAGGIYEQYF,TGCGCCAGCAGCCACATAGCGGGGGGTATCTACGAGCAGTACTTC
.,once,TRBV5-1,TRBJ1-4,CASSLGGQTINEKLFF,TGCGCCAGCAGCTTGGGAGGACAGACAATTAATGAAAAACTGTTTTTT
.,.,TRBV7-2,TRBJ1-2,CASSPTWRTANYGYTF,TGTGCCAGCAGCCCAACATGGAGGACGGCAAACTATGGCTACACCTTC
.,.,TRBV30,TRBJ1-2,CAWRGRAGYTF,TGTGCCTGGAGAGGGAGGGCTGGCTACACCTTC
TRBD1,.,TRBV7-8,TRBJ2-2,CASSLGQYTGELFF,TGTGCCAGCAGCTTGGGACAGTACACCGGGGAGCTGTTTTTT
.,.,TRBV6-5,TRBJ2-7,CASWRQTAYEQYF,TGTGCCAGTTGGCGGCAGACAGCCTACGAGCAGTACTTC
TRBD1,.,TRBV28,TRBJ1-1,CASSLRHRGAEAFF,TGTGCCAGCAGTTTAAGACACAGGGGGGCTGAAGCTTTCTTT
.,.,TRBV4-1,TRBJ2-7,CASSQGTPYEQYF,TGCGCCAGCAGCCAAGGGACACCCTACGAGCAGTACTTC
.,.,TRBV6-2/TRBV6-3,TRBJ2-3,CASSWAANTDTQYF,TGTGCCAGCAGTTGGGCAGCCAACACAGATACGCAGTATTTT
TRBD2,.,TRBV7-2,TRBJ2-1,CASSLVRRLAGNEQFF,TGTGCCAGCAGCTTAGTTCGGCGACTAGCTGGAAATGAGCAGTTCTTC
TRBD1,.,TRBV29-1,TRBJ1-6,CSVRTGGNSPLHF,TGCAGCGTAAGGACAGGGGGAAATTCACCCCTCCACTTT
TRBD1,once,TRBV30,TRBJ2-7,CAWTTGTGYYEQYF,TGTGCCTGGACCACCGGGACAGGTTACTACGAGCAGTACTTC
.,.,TRBV6-5,TRBJ2-5,CASSYSMLPSTQYF,TGTGCCAGCAGTTACTCGATGCTACCGTCGACCCAGTACTTC
TRBD1,few,TRBV29-1,TRBJ1-2,CSAWTGDGYTF,TGCAGCGCGTGGACAGGGGATGGCTACACCTTC
.,.,TRBV3-1/TRBV3-2,TRBJ1-5,CASSRGEWPQHF,TGTGCCAGCAGCCGCGGTGAATGGCCCCAGCATTTT
.,.,TRBV28,TRBJ2-3,CASRGWEPSTDTQYF,TGTGCCAGCAGGGGGTGGGAGCCGTCCACAGATACGCAGTATTTT
.,.,TRBV11-2,TRBJ1-4,CASSLEPNSEKLFF,TGTGCCAGCAGCTTAGAACCGAATAGTGAAAAACTGTTTTTT
.,.,TRBV12-3/TRBV12-4,TRBJ1-6,CASSLGEYSPLHF,TGTGCCAGCAGTTTGGGAGAATATTCACCCCTCCACTTT
TRBD1,.,TRBV6-2/TRBV6-3,TRBJ1-5,CASRRGQGAFLGNQPQHF,TGTGCCAGCCGCCGCGGACAGGGGGCTTTTCTTGGCAATCAGCCCCAGCATTTT
.,.,TRBV5-6,TRBJ2-5,CASSLAQRGHRETQYF,TGTGCCAGCAGCTTGGCCCAGCGGGGACACCGGGAGACCCAGTACTTC
.,.,TRBV5-4,TRBJ1-1,CASSPGGGVAEAFF,TGTGCCAGCAGCCCGGGGGGAGGGGTGGCTGAAGCTTTCTTT
TRBD1,.,TRBV6-5,TRBJ2-7,CASSLMGQVTYEQYF,TGTGCCAGCAGTCTCATGGGACAGGTGACCTACGAGCAGTACTTC
.,once,TRBV9,TRBJ1-1,CASTSNEGGVGGTEAFF,TGTGCCAGCACCTCAAACGAAGGAGGCGTTGGTGGCACTGAAGCTTTCTTT
.,.,TRBV18,TRBJ1-2,CASSPPSGYGYTF,TGTGCCAGCTCACCACCATCGGGCTATGGCTACACCTTC